This T cell receptor (beta chain) is drawn from a study of post-analysis software for immune sequencing data. For the study at large: Relapsing-remitting, secondary progressive and progressive-relapsing forms made up the multiple sclerosis disease courses.

Prepared TCR beta cDNA libraries contained unique molecular identifiers. Each sample of roughly 0.85 to 11 million input T cells yielded around 500,000 cDNA molecules, so each molecule approximated one T cell. MiXCR, run by TCRdb on the PCR reads, gives a single entry per CDR3 protein. Found here are more than 450,000 distinct CDR3 sequences, roughly 40% of them singletons; the top ten hold roughly 1.8%. Study outcomes and limitations: There were five or six TRBV segments more frequent in patients than controls, and TRBV5-6, TRBV5-1 and TRBV20-1 were among them. The authors found that F measure strongly co-clustered same-batch samples.

The CDR3 has 14 amino acids. Germline V CDR1 and CDR2: DFQATT, SNEGSKA (reference sequence). J was trimmed by 3 bases and V by 6 bases; bases with no gene match: 8. This clonotype was recorded a few times. Antigen unknown. The sample was blood. The sequence was obtained from a girl aged 10-17 years with multiple sclerosis. The V and J genes are TRBV20-1 and TRBJ2-7, with 10 bases aligning to TRBD2. This CDR3 is CSATLAGENYEQYF. Written as DNA, the CDR3 is TGCAGTGCAACTCTAGCGGGAGAGAACTACGAGCAGTACTTC.